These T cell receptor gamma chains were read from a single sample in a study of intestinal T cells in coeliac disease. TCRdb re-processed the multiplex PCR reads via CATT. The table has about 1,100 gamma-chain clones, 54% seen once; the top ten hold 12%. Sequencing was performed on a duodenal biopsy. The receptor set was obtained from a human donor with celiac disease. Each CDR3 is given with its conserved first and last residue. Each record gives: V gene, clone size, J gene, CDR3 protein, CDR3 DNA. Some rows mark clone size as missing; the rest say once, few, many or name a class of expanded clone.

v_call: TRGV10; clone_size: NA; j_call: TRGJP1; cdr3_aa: CAAWEVSYTTGWFKIF; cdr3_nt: TGTGCTGCGTGGGAAGTGTCGTATACCACTGGTTGGTTCAAGATATTT
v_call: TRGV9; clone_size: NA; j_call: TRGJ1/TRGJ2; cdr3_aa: CALWEVSLSGKKLF; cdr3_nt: TGTGCCTTGTGGGAGGTGTCATTGTCGGGTAAGAAACTCTTT
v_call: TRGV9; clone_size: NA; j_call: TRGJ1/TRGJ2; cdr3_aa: CALREVTYYKKLF; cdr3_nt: TGTGCCTTGCGGGAGGTGACGTATTATAAGAAACTCTTT
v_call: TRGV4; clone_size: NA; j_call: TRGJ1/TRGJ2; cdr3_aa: CADNSGGAFF; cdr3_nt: TGTGCCGACAACTCCGGGGGGGCTTTCTTT
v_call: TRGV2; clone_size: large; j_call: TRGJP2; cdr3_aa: CATWDGRSDWIKTF; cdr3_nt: TGTGCCACCTGGGACGGGCGGAGTGATTGGATCAAGACGTTT
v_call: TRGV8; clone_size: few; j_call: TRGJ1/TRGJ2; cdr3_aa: CATWEKGGGNYYKKLF; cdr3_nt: TGTGCCACCTGGGAAAAAGGGGGGGGGAATTATTATAAGAAACTCTTT
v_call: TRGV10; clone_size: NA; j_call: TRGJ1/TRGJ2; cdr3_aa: CAAWDYANIRKLF; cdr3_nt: TGTGCTGCGTGGGATTATGCGAATATAAGAAAACTCTTT
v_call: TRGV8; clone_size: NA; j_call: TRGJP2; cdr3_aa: CATWDRRGGSDWIKTF; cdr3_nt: TGTGCCACCTGGGATAGGCGTGGGGGTAGTGATTGGATCAAGACGTTC
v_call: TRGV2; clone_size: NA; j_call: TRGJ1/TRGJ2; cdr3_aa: CATWDGHRNYKKLF; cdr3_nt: TGTGCCACCTGGGACGGGCATCGGAATTATAAGAAACTCTTT
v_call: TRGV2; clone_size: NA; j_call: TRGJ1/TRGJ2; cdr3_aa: CATWDGPLRSLLISKLF; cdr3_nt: TGTGCCACCTGGGACGGCCCCCTGCGGTCTTTATTAATAAGTAAACTCTTT
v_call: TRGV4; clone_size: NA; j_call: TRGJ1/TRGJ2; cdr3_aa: CAPRGYYKKLF; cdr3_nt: TGTGCACCTCGGGGATATTATAAGAAACTCTTT
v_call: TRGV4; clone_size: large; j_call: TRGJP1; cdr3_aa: CATWDGNGWATGWFKIF; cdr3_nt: TGTGCCACCTGGGATGGGAACGGTTGGGCCACTGGTTGGTTCAAGATATTT
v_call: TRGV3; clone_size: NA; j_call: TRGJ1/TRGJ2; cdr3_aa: CATWDPGLNYYKKLF; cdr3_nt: TGTGCCACCTGGGACCCCGGATTGAATTATTATAAGAAACTCTTT
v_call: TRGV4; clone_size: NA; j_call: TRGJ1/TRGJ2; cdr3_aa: CAHLGWQKLF; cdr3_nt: TGTGCCCACCTGGGATGGCAGAAACTCTTT
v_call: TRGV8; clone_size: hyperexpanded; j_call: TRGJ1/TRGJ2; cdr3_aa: CATWDRPGHYKKLF; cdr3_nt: TGTGCCACCTGGGATAGGCCGGGACATTATAAGAAACTCTTT
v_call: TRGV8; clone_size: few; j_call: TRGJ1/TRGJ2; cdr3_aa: CAPLSPGDQSYYKKLF; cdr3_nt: TGTGCCCCACTTTCGCCAGGGGATCAGAGTTATTATAAGAAACTCTTT
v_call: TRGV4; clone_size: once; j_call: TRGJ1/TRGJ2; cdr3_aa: CATLGWTGYYKKLF; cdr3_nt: TGTGCCACCTTGGGATGGACCGGTTATTATAAGAAACTCTTT
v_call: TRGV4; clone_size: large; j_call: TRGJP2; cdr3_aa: CATWDESSDWIKTF; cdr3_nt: TGTGCCACCTGGGACGAGAGTAGTGATTGGATCAAGACGTTT
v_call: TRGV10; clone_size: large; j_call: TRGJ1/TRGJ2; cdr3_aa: CAAWDRSYYKKLF; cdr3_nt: TGTGCTGCGTGGGATAGGAGTTATTATAAGAAACTCTTT
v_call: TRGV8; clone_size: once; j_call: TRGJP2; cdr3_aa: CANLVLPLSSDWIKTF; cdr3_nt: TGTGCCAACCTGGTCTTGCCCCTAAGTAGTGATTGGATCAAGACGTTT
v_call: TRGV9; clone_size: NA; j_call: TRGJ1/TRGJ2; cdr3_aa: CALWECHYKKLF; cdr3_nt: TGTGCCTTGTGGGAGTGCCATTATAAGAAACTCTTT
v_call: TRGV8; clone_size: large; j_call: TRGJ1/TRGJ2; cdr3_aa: CATWTNYKKLF; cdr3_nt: TGTGCCACCTGGACCAATTATAAGAAACTCTTT
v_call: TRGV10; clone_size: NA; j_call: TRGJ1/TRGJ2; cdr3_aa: CAAVGSKKLF; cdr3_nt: TGTGCTGCAGTGGGATCGAAGAAACTCTTT
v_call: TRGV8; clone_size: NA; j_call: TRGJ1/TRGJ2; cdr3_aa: CAPGSLYKKLF; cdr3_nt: TGTGCACCTGGGTCCCTTTATAAGAAACTCTTT
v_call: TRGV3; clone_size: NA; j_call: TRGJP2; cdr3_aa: CATWGRSGDWIKTF; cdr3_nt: TGTGCCACCTGGGGACGTTCTGGTGATTGGATCAAGACGTTT